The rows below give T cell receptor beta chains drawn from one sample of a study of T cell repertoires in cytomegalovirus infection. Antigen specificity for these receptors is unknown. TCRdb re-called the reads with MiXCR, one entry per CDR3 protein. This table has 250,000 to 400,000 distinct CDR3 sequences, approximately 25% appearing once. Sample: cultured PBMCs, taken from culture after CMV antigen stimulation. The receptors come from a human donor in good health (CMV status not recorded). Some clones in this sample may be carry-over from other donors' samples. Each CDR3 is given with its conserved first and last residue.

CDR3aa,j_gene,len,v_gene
CASRSGGSYEQYF,TRBJ2-7,13,TRBV12-3/TRBV12-4
CASSFSSGAGVAETQYF,TRBJ2-5,17,TRBV11-3
CASSLEDRGGGYTF,TRBJ1-2,14,TRBV7-6
CASSLVPGTYYEQYF,TRBJ2-7,15,TRBV7-2
CASSSGILTAGELFF,TRBJ2-2,15,TRBV11-1
CASSRDRLAVAGTNEQFF,TRBJ2-1,18,TRBV7-4
CASSLDSLGEQYF,TRBJ2-7,13,TRBV28
CASRFPRAGAVTYEQYF,TRBJ2-7,17,TRBV11-2
CASNRGITGELFF,TRBJ2-2,13,TRBV19
CASSSTGGAETQYF,TRBJ2-5,14,TRBV6-1
CASSYGPSTEQFF,TRBJ2-1,13,TRBV7-3
CASSTLRDGIFQETQYF,TRBJ2-5,17,TRBV7-2
CASSPLVTDGRGDEQYF,TRBJ2-7,17,TRBV7-2
CASRGGGQPQHF,TRBJ1-5,12,TRBV6-1
CASGQGGNEQYF,TRBJ2-7,12,TRBV12-3/TRBV12-4
CASSPRSRDRVIANEQFF,TRBJ2-1,18,TRBV4-2
CASSWGLAQVLDEQFF,TRBJ2-1,16,TRBV5-6
CASSYSRGLAIQETQYF,TRBJ2-5,17,TRBV6-2/TRBV6-3
CASSALGGLYNEQFF,TRBJ2-1,15,TRBV19
CASTFRNTGELFF,TRBJ2-2,13,TRBV25-1
CASSQERIRKNTEAFF,TRBJ1-1,16,TRBV4-1
CASSIDFSTPRVTEAFF,TRBJ1-1,17,TRBV19
CASSYKPAVAEAFF,TRBJ1-1,14,TRBV6-8
CASSTRDSNNEQFF,TRBJ2-1,14,TRBV2
CASSKYRDRGATGELFF,TRBJ2-2,17,TRBV7-9
CASSLAVVSGQFF,TRBJ2-1,13,TRBV11-2
CSARRGTYNEKLFF,TRBJ1-4,14,TRBV20-1
CASSMTLGTGTNIQYF,TRBJ2-4,16,TRBV19
CASSLAIGQGIVSTEAFF,TRBJ1-1,18,TRBV7-2
CASSTRDGTGWETQYF,TRBJ2-5,16,TRBV7-2
CASSTSGTGNTEAFF,TRBJ1-1,15,TRBV3-1
CASNGGTSGFSPDTQYF,TRBJ2-3,17,TRBV12-3/TRBV12-4
CASSRGAPPGFF,TRBJ2-1,12,TRBV7-2
CASSLEGGLLVDTQYF,TRBJ2-3,16,TRBV7-2
CSARLTEAFF,TRBJ1-1,10,TRBV20-1
CAGSLGVSQPQHF,TRBJ1-5,13,TRBV19